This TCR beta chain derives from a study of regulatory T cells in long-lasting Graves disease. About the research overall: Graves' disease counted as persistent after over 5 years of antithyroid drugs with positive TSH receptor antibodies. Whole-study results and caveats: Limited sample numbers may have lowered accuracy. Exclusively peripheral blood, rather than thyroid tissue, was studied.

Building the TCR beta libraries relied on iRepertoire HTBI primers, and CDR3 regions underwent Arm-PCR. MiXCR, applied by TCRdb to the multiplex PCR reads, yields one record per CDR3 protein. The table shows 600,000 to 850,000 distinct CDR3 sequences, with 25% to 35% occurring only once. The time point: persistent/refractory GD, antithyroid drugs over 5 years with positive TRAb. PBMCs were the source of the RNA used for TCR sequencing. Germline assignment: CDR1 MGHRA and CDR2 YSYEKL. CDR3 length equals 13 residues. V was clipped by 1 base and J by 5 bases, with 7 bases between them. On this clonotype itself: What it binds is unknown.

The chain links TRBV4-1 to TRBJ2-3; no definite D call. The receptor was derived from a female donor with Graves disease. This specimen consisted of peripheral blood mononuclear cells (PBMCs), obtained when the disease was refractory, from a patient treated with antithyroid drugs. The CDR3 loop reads CASSQASVDTQYF. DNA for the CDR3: TGCGCCAGCAGCCAAGCAAGCGTAGATACGCAGTATTTT.